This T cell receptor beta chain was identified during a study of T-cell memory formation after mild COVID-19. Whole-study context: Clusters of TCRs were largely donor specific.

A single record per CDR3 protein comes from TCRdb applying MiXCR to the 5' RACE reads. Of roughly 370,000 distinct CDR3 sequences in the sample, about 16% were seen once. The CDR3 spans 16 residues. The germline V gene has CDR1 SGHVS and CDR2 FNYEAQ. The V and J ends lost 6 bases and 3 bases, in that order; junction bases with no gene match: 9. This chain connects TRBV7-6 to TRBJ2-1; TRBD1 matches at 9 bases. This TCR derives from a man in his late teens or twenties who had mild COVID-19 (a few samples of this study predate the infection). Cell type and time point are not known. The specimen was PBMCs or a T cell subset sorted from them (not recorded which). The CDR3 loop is CASSRNRDRVYNEQFF. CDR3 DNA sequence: TGTGCCAGCAGTCGTAACCGGGACAGGGTCTACAATGAGCAGTTCTTC.